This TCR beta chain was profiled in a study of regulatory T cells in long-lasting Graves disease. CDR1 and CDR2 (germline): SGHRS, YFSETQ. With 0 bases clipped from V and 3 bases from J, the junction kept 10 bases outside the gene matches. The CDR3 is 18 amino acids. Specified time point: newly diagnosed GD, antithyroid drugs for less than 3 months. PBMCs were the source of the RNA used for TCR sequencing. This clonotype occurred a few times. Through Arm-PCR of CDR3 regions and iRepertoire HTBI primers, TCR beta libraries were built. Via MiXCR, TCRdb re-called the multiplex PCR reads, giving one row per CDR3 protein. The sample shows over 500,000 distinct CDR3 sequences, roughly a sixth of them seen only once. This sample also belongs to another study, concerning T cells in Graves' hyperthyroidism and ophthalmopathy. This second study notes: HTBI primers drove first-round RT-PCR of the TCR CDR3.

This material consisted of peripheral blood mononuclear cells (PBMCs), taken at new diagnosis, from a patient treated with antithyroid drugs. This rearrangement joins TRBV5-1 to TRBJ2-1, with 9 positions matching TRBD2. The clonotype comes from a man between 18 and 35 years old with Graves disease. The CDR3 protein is CASSLEWVGLAFYNEQFF. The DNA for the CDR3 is TGCGCCAGCAGCTTGGAGTGGGTTGGACTAGCGTTCTACAATGAGCAGTTCTTC. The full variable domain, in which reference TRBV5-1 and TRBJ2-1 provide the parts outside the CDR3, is KAGVTQTPRYLIKTRGQQVTLSCSPISGHRSVSWYQQTPGQGLQFLFEYFSETQRNKGNFPGRFSGRQFSNSRSEMNVSTLELGDSALYLCASSLEWVGLAFYNEQFFGPGTRLTVL.